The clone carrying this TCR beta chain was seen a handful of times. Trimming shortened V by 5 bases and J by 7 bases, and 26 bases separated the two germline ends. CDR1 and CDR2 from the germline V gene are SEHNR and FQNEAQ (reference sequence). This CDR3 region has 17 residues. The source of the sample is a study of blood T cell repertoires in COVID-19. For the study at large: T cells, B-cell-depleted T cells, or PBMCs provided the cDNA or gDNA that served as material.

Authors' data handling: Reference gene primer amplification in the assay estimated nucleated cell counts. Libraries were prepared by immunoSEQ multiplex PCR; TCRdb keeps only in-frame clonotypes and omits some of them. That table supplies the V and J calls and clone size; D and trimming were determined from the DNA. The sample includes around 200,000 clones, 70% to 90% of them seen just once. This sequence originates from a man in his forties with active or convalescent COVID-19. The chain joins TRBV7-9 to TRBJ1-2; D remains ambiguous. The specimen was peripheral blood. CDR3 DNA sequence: TGTGCCAGCAGCAAAAGGAGTGGCGTGGTAGAAGGCGGTGGCTACACCTTC. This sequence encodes CASSKRSGVVEGGGYTF.